Listed below are T cell receptor beta chains from one sample, sequenced in a study of T cell responses to AZD1222 COVID-19 vaccine. Repertoires were generated with immunoSEQ multiplex PCR, while TCRdb's copy carries only in-frame clones and drops some. The table has about 82,000 clones, roughly 90% seen once; the top ten hold about 5.2%. The starting material was peripheral blood, obtained on day 0 of AZD1222 vaccination. Receptor source: an adult in good health. Both conserved end residues are part of each CDR3. D genes are given only for firm matches. For some rows the clone size is stated as once, few or many, or as a class when expanded; others skip it.

>TRBJ1-1|TRBV6-5|13|.|.
CASSLVENTEAFF
TGTGCCAGCAGTTTGGTGGAGAACACTGAAGCTTTCTTT
>TRBJ2-5|TRBV18|15|.|.
CASSQLAGYQETQYF
TGTGCCAGCTCACAGCTGGCGGGGTACCAAGAGACCCAGTACTTC
>TRBJ2-2|TRBV9|14|.|.
CASRKTANTGELFF
TGTGCCAGCAGGAAGACAGCGAACACCGGGGAGCTGTTTTTT
>TRBJ1-3|TRBV18|16|.|TRBD1
CASSPGQAYSGNTIYF
TGTGCCAGCTCACCGGGACAGGCATACTCTGGAAACACCATATATTTT
>TRBJ1-1|TRBV5-4|15|.|TRBD1
CASSALQGANTEAFF
TGTGCCAGCAGCGCCTTACAGGGGGCGAACACTGAAGCTTTCTTT
>TRBJ1-4|TRBV3-1/TRBV3-2|12|.|.
CASSPKAEKLFF
TGTGCCAGCAGCCCCAAGGCCGAAAAACTGTTTTTT
>TRBJ2-7|TRBV5-5|14|.|TRBD1
CASSLRQGAYEQYF
TGTGCCAGCAGCTTGAGGCAGGGGGCTTACGAGCAGTACTTC
>TRBJ1-5|TRBV4-3|15|once|.
CASSHDAGADQPQHF
TGCGCCAGCAGCCACGATGCAGGGGCTGATCAGCCCCAGCATTTT
>TRBJ1-4|TRBV3-1/TRBV3-2|16|few|TRBD1
CASSPGTAPFNEKLFF
TGTGCCAGCAGCCCCGGGACAGCTCCCTTTAATGAAAAACTGTTTTTT
>TRBJ2-3|TRBV4-1|13|.|TRBD2
CASSQVGGDTQYF
TGCGCCAGCAGCCAAGTGGGGGGGGATACGCAGTATTTT
>TRBJ2-3|TRBV5-1|16|.|TRBD2
CASSNLAGGTTDTQYF
TGCGCCAGCAGCAACCTAGCGGGGGGCACCACAGATACGCAGTATTTT
>TRBJ1-5|TRBV7-6|13|once|.
CASSLAEHQPQHF
TGTGCCAGCAGCTTAGCGGAACATCAGCCCCAGCATTTT
>TRBJ2-5|TRBV18|16|.|TRBD2
CASSPILAGGKETQYF
TGTGCCAGCTCACCGATTCTAGCGGGGGGCAAAGAGACCCAGTACTTC
>TRBJ2-7|TRBV11-2|15|.|TRBD1
CASSGGQGAGYEQYF
TGTGCCAGCAGCGGAGGACAGGGCGCTGGGTACGAGCAGTACTTC
>TRBJ2-7|TRBV6-1|17|.|TRBD1
CASSEGSGGPSSYEQYF
TGTGCCAGCAGTGAAGGTTCAGGGGGTCCTAGCTCCTACGAGCAGTACTTC
>TRBJ1-3|TRBV12-3/TRBV12-4|12|once|.
CASSLRRNTIYF
TGTGCCAGCAGTTTACGGCGGAACACCATATATTTT
>TRBJ2-7|TRBV28|15|.|.
CASSALQYRSYEQYF
TGTGCCAGCAGTGCCCTTCAGTACAGATCCTACGAGCAGTACTTC
>TRBJ2-7|TRBV28|15|.|TRBD1
CASSFDRAASYEQYF
TGTGCCAGCAGTTTCGACAGGGCCGCCTCCTACGAGCAGTACTTC
>TRBJ1-3|TRBV28|13|.|.
CASSGGSGNTIYF
TGTGCCAGCTCAGGCGGCTCTGGAAACACCATATATTTT
>TRBJ1-6|TRBV5-1|12|.|.
CASSLGDGSLHF
TGCGCCAGCAGCCTTGGAGACGGCTCCCTCCACTTT
>TRBJ2-7|TRBV27|15|.|TRBD1
CASSPRTGGGYEQYF
TGTGCCAGCAGTCCCAGGACAGGGGGGGGCTACGAGCAGTACTTC
>TRBJ2-3|TRBV5-1|16|.|TRBD2
CASSYTSGGYTDTQYF
TGCGCCAGCAGCTATACTAGCGGGGGATACACAGATACGCAGTATTTT
>TRBJ1-2|TRBV18|14|.|.
CASSLLFTDYGYTF
TGTGCCAGCTCACTTCTCTTTACAGACTATGGCTACACCTTC
>TRBJ1-1|TRBV6-5|14|.|.
CASSYKEGNTEAFF
TGTGCCAGCAGTTACAAGGAGGGGAACACTGAAGCTTTCTTT
>TRBJ1-1|TRBV10-3|13|.|.
CATVGGLNTEAFF
TGTGCCACCGTAGGAGGTCTCAACACTGAAGCTTTCTTT
>TRBJ1-5|TRBV28|13|.|.
CASTDLSNQPQHF
TGTGCCAGCACCGACCTAAGCAATCAGCCCCAGCATTTT
>TRBJ1-1|TRBV15|14|.|TRBD1
CATSRDRGNTEAFF
TGTGCCACCAGCAGGGACAGGGGGAACACTGAAGCTTTCTTT
>TRBJ2-5|TRBV4-3|14|.|TRBD1
CASSQITGEETQYF
TGCGCCAGCAGCCAAATTACAGGGGAAGAGACCCAGTACTTC
>TRBJ1-3|TRBV4-3|14|.|.
CASSQTDRGNTIYF
TGCGCCAGCAGCCAAACCGACAGGGGAAACACCATATATTTT
>TRBJ2-2|TRBV6-6|15|once|.
CASSILRGRGGELFF
TGTGCCAGCAGCATCCTCCGGGGGCGGGGCGGGGAGCTGTTTTTT
>TRBJ2-1|TRBV12-3/TRBV12-4|13|.|TRBD2
CASSFGGANEQFF
TGTGCCAGCAGTTTCGGGGGGGCCAATGAGCAGTTCTTC
>TRBJ1-5|TRBV5-1|15|.|.
CASSLGGLSNQPQHF
TGCGCCAGCAGCTTGGGGGGATTGAGCAATCAGCCCCAGCATTTT
>TRBJ1-1|TRBV5-1|15|few|TRBD1
CASSSRDRGGTEAFF
TGCGCCAGCAGCTCTCGGGACAGGGGAGGGACTGAAGCTTTCTTT
>TRBJ2-7|TRBV7-3|14|.|.
CASSLGTPAYEQYF
TGTGCCAGCAGCCTTGGGACACCCGCCTACGAGCAGTACTTC
>TRBJ2-6|TRBV28|15|.|.
CASKWVSSGANVLTF
TGTGCCAGCAAGTGGGTCAGCTCTGGGGCCAACGTCCTGACTTTC
>TRBJ2-7|TRBV7-6|15|.|TRBD2
CASSLVERGTYEQYF
TGTGCCAGCAGCTTAGTAGAGCGGGGGACCTACGAGCAGTACTTC
>TRBJ2-2|TRBV7-9|16|.|.
CASSLLQGRVPGELFF
TGTGCCAGCAGCTTACTGCAGGGAAGGGTGCCCGGGGAGCTGTTTTTT
>TRBJ2-2|TRBV7-9|14|once|TRBD1
CASSGTANTGELFF
TGTGCCAGCAGCGGGACAGCGAACACCGGGGAGCTGTTTTTT
>TRBJ2-7|TRBV19|18|.|TRBD2
CASSISTSGGPSSYEQYF
TGTGCCAGTAGTATCTCGACTAGCGGGGGGCCAAGCTCCTACGAGCAGTACTTC
>TRBJ1-5|TRBV7-2|17|.|.
CASSPPQRRGAYQPQHF
TGTGCCAGCAGCCCACCACAGCGGAGAGGGGCTTACCAGCCCCAGCATTTT
>TRBJ2-7|TRBV28|15|few|TRBD1
CASSSRDRVLYEQYF
TGTGCCAGCAGTAGCCGGGACAGGGTACTCTACGAGCAGTACTTC
>TRBJ2-2|TRBV5-6|15|.|.
CASSLGSLNTGELFF
TGTGCCAGCAGCTTGGGTAGTTTGAACACCGGGGAGCTGTTTTTT
>TRBJ2-1|TRBV4-3|13|.|.
CASSQDGLGEQFF
TGCGCCAGCAGCCAAGATGGGCTAGGTGAGCAGTTCTTC
>TRBJ2-3|TRBV7-9|15|.|TRBD2
CASSLDSGGTDTQYF
TGTGCCAGCAGCTTAGACAGCGGGGGGACAGATACGCAGTATTTT
>TRBJ1-2|TRBV5-4|14|.|.
CASSSPVANYGYTF
TGTGCCAGCAGCTCTCCAGTAGCTAACTATGGCTACACCTTC
>TRBJ2-1|TRBV6-6|11|.|.
CASNPGDEQFF
TGTGCCAGCAACCCGGGGGATGAGCAGTTCTTC
>TRBJ1-1|TRBV5-1|14|once|.
CASSLAQTNTEAFF
TGCGCCAGCAGCTTGGCACAGACTAACACTGAAGCTTTCTTT
>TRBJ2-5|TRBV7-2|13|.|TRBD1
CASSLGQVETQYF
TGTGCCAGCAGCCTGGGACAGGTAGAGACCCAGTACTTC
>TRBJ1-5|TRBV19|13|once|.
CASSPSPDQPQHF
TGTGCCAGTAGTCCCTCGCCGGATCAGCCCCAGCATTTT
>TRBJ1-6|TRBV2|17|once|.
CASSPRRPSSYNSPLHF
TGTGCCAGCAGTCCCCGTAGGCCGAGCTCCTATAATTCACCCCTCCACTTT
>TRBJ2-7|TRBV6-6|15|.|TRBD1
CASRPSGTGNYEQYF
TGTGCCAGCAGGCCCTCCGGGACAGGGAACTACGAGCAGTACTTC
>TRBJ1-4|TRBV4-1|15|.|.
CASSQDGVGSEKLFF
TGCGCCAGCAGCCAAGATGGCGTGGGGAGTGAAAAACTGTTTTTT
>TRBJ1-2|TRBV6-5|13|.|.
CASSARTTGGYTF
TGTGCCAGCAGCGCCAGAACTACAGGAGGCTACACCTTC
>TRBJ1-3|TRBV10-3|13|.|TRBD1
CAMGQGSGNTIYF
TGTGCCATGGGACAGGGGTCTGGAAACACCATATATTTT
>TRBJ1-4|TRBV6-6|14|.|.
CASSYRTENEKLFF
TGTGCCAGCAGTTACCGGACAGAGAATGAAAAACTGTTTTTT
>TRBJ1-1|TRBV14|15|once|.
CASSQVPGQETEAFF
TGTGCCAGCAGCCAAGTGCCGGGGCAGGAAACTGAAGCTTTCTTT
>TRBJ2-7|TRBV5-1|15|.|.
CASSLGGRANYEQYF
TGCGCCAGCAGCTTGGGAGGCAGGGCCAATTACGAGCAGTACTTC